These 13 T cell receptor beta chains share one sample of origin, sequenced in a study of CXCR3-negative and CXCR3-positive naive CD8 T cells. Carrying UMI labels, the TRB cDNA libraries were prepared through 5' RACE. Reprocessing the 5' RACE reads, TCRdb reports a single entry for every CDR3 protein and omits DNA. Across around 140,000 distinct CDR3 sequences, the top ten clones capture 0.41% of the sample. Their antigens are not known. Study-level findings and limits: CXCR3-positive naive cells had more hydrophobic TRB CDR3s than CXCR3-negative naive cells.

The sequenced material came from naive CXCR3+ CD8+ T cells from blood. Stated subset: CD45RO-CCR7+CD27+CD95- naive CD8+ T cells expressing CXCR3 (TNR3+). The source of these receptors is a human donor in good health. Some clones in this sample may be carry-over from other donors' samples.

V is TRBV15 and J is TRBJ2-7; TCRdb picks TRBD1, but there is no DNA to check that call. The CDR3 contains 15 residues. The germline gives CDR1 LNHNV, CDR2 YYDKDF (reference sequence). The CDR3: CATSRDRDRDNEQYF.

The chain carries TRBV29-1 and TRBJ2-7. CDR1 is SQVTM and CDR2 is ANQGSEA in the germline V gene. The CDR3 spans 13 residues. CDR3 amino acids: CSVLIDTNYEQYF.

CDR3 loop: CASSLGALGQPQHF. This sequence joins TRBV13 and TRBJ1-5. Germline CDR1 reads PRHDT; CDR2 reads FYEKMQ (reference sequence). This CDR3 has 14 amino acids.

This chain links TRBV12-3 or TRBV12-4 with TRBJ2-3; the D call from TCRdb, TRBD2, cannot be confirmed without DNA. CDR3 length: 14 amino acids. The CDR3: CASSPAGGTDTQYF.

The V call is TRBV6-2 or TRBV6-3, the J call TRBJ2-5; there is no DNA to check the TCRdb D call of TRBD2. The CDR3 has 15 residues. The germline gives CDR1 MNHEY, CDR2 SVGEGT. CDR3 region: CASKPTGLATETQYF.

The genes are TRBV12-3 or TRBV12-4 and TRBJ1-2. The CDR3 is 18 residues long. The CDR3 loop is CASSLRGAHPSSGYGYTF.

The chain carries TRBV5-6 and TRBJ2-5. CDR1 and CDR2 (germline): SGHDT, YYEEEE. The CDR3 loop spans 15 amino acids. This CDR3 is CASSWDRTFQETQYF.

The chain combines TRBV7-8 with TRBJ2-7. From germline, CDR1 is SGHVS and CDR2 FQNEAQ. The CDR3 covers 12 residues. This CDR3 is CASSYWSYEQYF. The variable domain in full, with the rest retrieved from reference TRBV7-8 and TRBJ2-7, is GAGVSQSPRYKVAKRGQDVALRCDPISGHVSLFWYQQALGQGPEFLTYFQNEAQLDKSGLPSDRFFAERPEGSVSTLKIQRTQQEDSAVYLCASSYWSYEQYFGPGTRLTVT.

This chain's CDR3 is CSARGDVTYEQYF. This rearrangement joins TRBV20-1 to TRBJ2-7; the D call from TCRdb, TRBD1, cannot be confirmed without DNA. Germline V lookup: CDR1 DFQATT, CDR2 SNEGSKA (reference sequence). This CDR3 region has 13 residues.

The rearrangement joins TRBV28 to TRBJ2-4; no DNA is available, so the TRBD1 call from TCRdb remains unchecked. The CDR3 spans 11 residues. Germline-derived CDR1 and CDR2 are MDHEN and SYDVKM. The CDR3 protein is CAISGGYIQYF.

CDR3 region: CASSLQGGANTEAFF. The chain uses TRBV27 and TRBJ1-1; TCRdb designates TRBD1, a call that cannot be tested without DNA. The CDR3 runs to 15 residues. CDR1 is MNHEY and CDR2 is SMNVEV in the germline V gene (reference sequence).

This chain uses TRBV27 with TRBJ1-3; there is no DNA to check the TCRdb D call of TRBD1. The CDR3 has 16 residues. Per the germline V gene, CDR1 is MNHEY and CDR2 is SMNVEV (reference sequence). CDR3: CASSLGMGVSGNTIYF.

This CDR3 is CASSLSAGQGYEQYF. The chain recombines TRBV27 with TRBJ2-7; the TCRdb D gene call, TRBD1, has no DNA to confirm it. This CDR3 contains 15 residues. Germline V gene data show CDR1 as MNHEY and CDR2 as SMNVEV (reference sequence).